This TCR beta chain was documented in a study of blood T cells in healthy people across ages. Study results and limitations: Roughly linearly, TCR beta diversity per million T cells fell as age increased.

Every donor provided roughly 10 milliliters of peripheral blood. Each sample had at least 6.5 million PBMCs isolated. Trimming took 0 bases from V and 1 from J, leaving 10 bases between them. Germline-derived CDR1 and CDR2 are SGDLS and YYNGEE. The CDR3 spans 15 residues. Details on this clonotype: Antigen: not known.

A sample-barcoded 5' primer and a J-beta primer mix were used in a second PCR of roughly 7 to 11 cycles. MiXCR was run by TCRdb on the 5' RACE reads, yielding one entry per CDR3 protein. The sample lists approximately 600,000 distinct CDR3 sequences, around three fifths occurring once. This TCR derives from a man in his fifties or sixties in good health. The V gene is TRBV9, the J gene TRBJ2-5; D perhaps matches TRBD2 (5 bases). The sample consisted of blood. DNA of the CDR3: TGTGCCAGCAGCGTAGCTACCCTAGCCCAAGAGACCCAGTACTTC. Its protein product is CASSVATLAQETQYF.